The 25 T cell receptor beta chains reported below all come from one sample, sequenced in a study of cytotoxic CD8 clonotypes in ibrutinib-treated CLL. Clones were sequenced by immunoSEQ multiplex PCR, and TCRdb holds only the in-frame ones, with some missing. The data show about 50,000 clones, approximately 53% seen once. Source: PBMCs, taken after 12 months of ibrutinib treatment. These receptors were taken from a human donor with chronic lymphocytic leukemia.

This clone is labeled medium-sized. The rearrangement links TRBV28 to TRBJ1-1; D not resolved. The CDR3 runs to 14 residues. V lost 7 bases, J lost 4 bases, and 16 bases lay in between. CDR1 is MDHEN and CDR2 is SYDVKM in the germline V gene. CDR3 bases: TGTGCCAGCACTGTGCAGAGGGTTGGCACTGAAGCTTTCTTT. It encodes CASTVQRVGTEAFF.

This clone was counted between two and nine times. The CDR3 nucleotides are TGCGCCAGCAGCTTGGACGGGACTTGGGGGGAGACCCAGTACTTC. Translating it yields CASSLDGTWGETQYF. The rearrangement links TRBV5-1 to TRBJ2-5; maybe TRBD2 (6 bases). Germline assignment: CDR1 SGHRS and CDR2 YFSETQ. CDR3 length: 15 amino acids. The V gene lost 0 bases and the J gene lost 5 bases, with 14 bases spanning the gap.

The CDR3 loop reads CASSLIGGYEAFF. In DNA form, the CDR3 reads TGTGCCAGCAGTTTAATAGGGGGATACGAAGCTTTCTTT. The gene calls are TRBV27 and TRBJ1-1; D is possibly TRBD1 (6 bases). The germline CDR1 and CDR2 sequences are MNHEY and SMNVEV (reference sequence). The ends were cut back, 2 bases at V and 8 bases at J, with 12 bases in the middle. The CDR3 is 13 residues long.

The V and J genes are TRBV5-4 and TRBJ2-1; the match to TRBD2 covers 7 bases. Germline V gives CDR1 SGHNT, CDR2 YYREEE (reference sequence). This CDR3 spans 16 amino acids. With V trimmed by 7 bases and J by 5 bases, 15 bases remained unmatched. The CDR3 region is CASRLAAGVGNNEQFF. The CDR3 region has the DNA TGTGCCAGCCGACTAGCTGCGGGAGTCGGCAACAATGAGCAGTTCTTC.

CDR3 sequence: CASISQGKWEQYF. Here the CDR3 DNA reads TGTGCCAGCATCAGCCAGGGGAAGTGGGAGCAGTACTTC. This sequence joins TRBV6-6 and TRBJ2-7, with D possibly TRBD1 on 6 matching bases. Trimming removed 7 bases from V and 7 bases from J, with 17 bases in between. Germline V gene data show CDR1 as MNHNY and CDR2 as SVGAGI (reference sequence). This CDR3 is 13 amino acids long.

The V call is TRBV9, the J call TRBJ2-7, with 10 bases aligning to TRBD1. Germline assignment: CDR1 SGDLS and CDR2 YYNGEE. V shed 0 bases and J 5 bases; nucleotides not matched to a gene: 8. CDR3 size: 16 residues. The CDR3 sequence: CASSVADRGPPHEQYF. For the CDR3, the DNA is TGTGCCAGCAGCGTAGCCGACAGGGGGCCCCCCCACGAGCAGTACTTC.

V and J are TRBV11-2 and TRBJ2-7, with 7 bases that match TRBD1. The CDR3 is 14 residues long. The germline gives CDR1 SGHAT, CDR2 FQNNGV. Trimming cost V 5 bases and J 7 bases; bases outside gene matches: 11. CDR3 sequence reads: CASSQADRVGEQYF. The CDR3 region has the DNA TGTGCCAGCAGCCAAGCCGACAGGGTGGGGGAGCAGTACTTC. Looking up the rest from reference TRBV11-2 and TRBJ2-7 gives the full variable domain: EAGVAQSPRYKIIEKRQSVAFWCNPISGHATLYWYQQILGQGPKLLIQFQNNGVVDDSQLPKDRFSAERLKGVDSTLKIQPAKLEDSAVYLCASSQADRVGEQYFGPGTRLTVT.

The CDR3 nucleotides are TGTGCCAGCAGTTCTATACGGGGTTCCGCCGGGGAGCTGTTTTTT. It specifies CASSSIRGSAGELFF. This chain joins TRBV6-1 and TRBJ2-2, with D maybe TRBD2 (5 bases). The ends were cut back, 5 bases at V and 6 bases at J, with 16 bases in the middle. This CDR3 is 15 amino acids long. In germline, CDR1 is MNHNS, CDR2 SASEGT.

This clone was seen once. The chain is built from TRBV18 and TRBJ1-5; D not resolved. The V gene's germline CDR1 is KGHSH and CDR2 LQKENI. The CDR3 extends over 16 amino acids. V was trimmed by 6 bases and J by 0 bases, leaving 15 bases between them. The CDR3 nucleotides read TGTGCCAGCTCCTCCCGTAAAGACCTTAGCAATCAGCCCCAGCATTTT. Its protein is CASSSRKDLSNQPQHF.

DNA for the CDR3: TGTGCCAGTAGTCCCCGCGGTGGGACGGAGCAGTTCTTC. Translating gives CASSPRGGTEQFF. The chain combines TRBV19 with TRBJ2-1; D tentatively fits TRBD1 or TRBD2 (5 bases each). The length of the CDR3 is 13 residues. V lost 5 bases and J lost 10, with 15 bases in between. Germline CDR1 is LNHDA and CDR2 is SQIVND (reference sequence).

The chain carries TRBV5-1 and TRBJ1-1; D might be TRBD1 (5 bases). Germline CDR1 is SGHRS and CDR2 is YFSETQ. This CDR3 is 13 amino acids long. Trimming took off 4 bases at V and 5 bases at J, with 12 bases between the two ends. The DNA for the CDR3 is TGCGCCAGCAGCGTCTCGGGGCATACTGAAGCTTTCTTT. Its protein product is CASSVSGHTEAFF.

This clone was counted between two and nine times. This CDR3 reads CAIRPSSGNTIYF. The CDR3 coding sequence is TGTGCCATCAGACCCAGTTCTGGAAACACCATATATTTT. The chain joins TRBV10-3 to TRBJ1-3; no clear D. Germline CDR1 ENHRY, CDR2 SYGVKD. The ends were cut back, 6 bases at V and 1 base at J, with 7 bases in the middle. The CDR3 runs to 13 residues.

The DNA of the CDR3 is TGTGCCAGCAGCGTGGGACTAGCGGGAGGAAACACCGGGGAGCTGTTTTTT. It codes for CASSVGLAGGNTGELFF. This chain uses TRBV9 with TRBJ2-2; 15 positions match TRBD2. The V segment lost 2 bases and the J segment 2 bases; nucleotides outside the gene matches: 1. The CDR3 is made up of 17 amino acids. In germline, CDR1 is SGDLS, CDR2 YYNGEE.

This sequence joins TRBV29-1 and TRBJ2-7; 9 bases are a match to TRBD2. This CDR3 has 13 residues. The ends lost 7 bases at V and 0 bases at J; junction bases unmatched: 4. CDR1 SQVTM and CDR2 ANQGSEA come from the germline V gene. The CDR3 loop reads CSAEREASYEQYF. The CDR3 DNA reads TGCAGCGCCGAGCGGGAGGCCTCCTACGAGCAGTACTTC.

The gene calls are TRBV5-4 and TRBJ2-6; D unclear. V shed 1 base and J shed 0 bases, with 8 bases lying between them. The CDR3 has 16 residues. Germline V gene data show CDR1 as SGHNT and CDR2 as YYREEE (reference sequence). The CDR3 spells CASSLFAVSGANVLTF. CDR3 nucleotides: TGTGCCAGCAGCTTGTTTGCGGTCTCTGGGGCCAACGTCCTGACTTTC.

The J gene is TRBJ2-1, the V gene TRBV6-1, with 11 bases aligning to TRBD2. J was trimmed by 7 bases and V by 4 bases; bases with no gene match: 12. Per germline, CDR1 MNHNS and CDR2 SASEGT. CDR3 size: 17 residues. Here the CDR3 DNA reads TGTGCCAGCAGTGGCCGTACTAGCGGGAGTTCTGGGAATGAGCAGTTCTTC. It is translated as CASSGRTSGSSGNEQFF.

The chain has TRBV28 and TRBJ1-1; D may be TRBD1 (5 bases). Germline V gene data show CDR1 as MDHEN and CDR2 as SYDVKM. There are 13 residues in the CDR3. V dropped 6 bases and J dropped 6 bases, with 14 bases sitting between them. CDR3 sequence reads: CASRPGKVAEAFF. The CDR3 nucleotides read TGTGCCAGCAGACCAGGGAAGGTCGCTGAAGCTTTCTTT.

CDR3: CASSFSGGNTGELFF. The CDR3 bases are TGTGCCAGCAGCTTCTCCGGGGGGAACACCGGGGAGCTGTTTTTT. The genes are TRBV5-5 and TRBJ2-2, with D tentatively TRBD2 (6 bases). The CDR3 covers 15 residues. Trimming took off 2 bases at V and 1 base at J, with 9 bases between the two ends. CDR1 and CDR2 (germline): SGHKS, YYEKEE (reference sequence).

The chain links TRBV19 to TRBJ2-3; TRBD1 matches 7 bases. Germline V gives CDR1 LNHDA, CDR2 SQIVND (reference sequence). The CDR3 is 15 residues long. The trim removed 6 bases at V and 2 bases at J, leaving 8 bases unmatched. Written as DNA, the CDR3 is TGTGCCAGTAGGGACAGGTTATCAAACACAGATACGCAGTATTTT. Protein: CASRDRLSNTDTQYF. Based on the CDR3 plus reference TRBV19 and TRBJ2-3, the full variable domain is DGGITQSPKYLFRKEGQNVTLSCEQNLNHDAMYWYRQDPGQGLRLIYYSQIVNDFQKGDIAEGYSVSREKKESFPLTVTSAQKNPTAFYLCASRDRLSNTDTQYFGPGTRLTVL.

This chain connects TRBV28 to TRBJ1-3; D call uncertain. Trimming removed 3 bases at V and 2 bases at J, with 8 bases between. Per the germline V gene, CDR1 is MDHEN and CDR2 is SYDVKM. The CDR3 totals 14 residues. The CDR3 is CASSFRRTGNTIYF. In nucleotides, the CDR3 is TGTGCCAGCAGTTTCCGCCGGACTGGAAACACCATATATTTT. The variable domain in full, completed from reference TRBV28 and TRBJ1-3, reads DVKVTQSSRYLVKRTGEKVFLECVQDMDHENMFWYRQDPGLGLRLIYFSYDVKMKEKGDIPEGYSVSREKKERFSLILESASTNQTSMYLCASSFRRTGNTIYFGEGSWLTVV.

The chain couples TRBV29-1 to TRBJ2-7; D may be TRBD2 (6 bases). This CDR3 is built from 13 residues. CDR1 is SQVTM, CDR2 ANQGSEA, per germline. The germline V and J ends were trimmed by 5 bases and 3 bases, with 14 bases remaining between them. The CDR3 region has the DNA TGCAGCGTTCGAGAGGGGCGGGGCTACGAGCAGTACTTC. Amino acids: CSVREGRGYEQYF.

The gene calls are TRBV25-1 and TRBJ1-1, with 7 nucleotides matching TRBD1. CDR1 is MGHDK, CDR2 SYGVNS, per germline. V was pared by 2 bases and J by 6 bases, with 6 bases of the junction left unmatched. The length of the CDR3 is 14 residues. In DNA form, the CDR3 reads TGTGCCAGCAGTGAAAATCAGGGGGTATCTGAAGCTTTCTTT. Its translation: CASSENQGVSEAFF.

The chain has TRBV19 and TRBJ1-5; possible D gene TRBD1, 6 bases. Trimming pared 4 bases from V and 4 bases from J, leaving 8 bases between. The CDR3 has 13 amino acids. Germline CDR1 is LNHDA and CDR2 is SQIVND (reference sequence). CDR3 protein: CASSRQVNQPQHF. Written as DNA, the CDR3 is TGTGCCAGTAGTAGACAGGTGAATCAGCCCCAGCATTTT.

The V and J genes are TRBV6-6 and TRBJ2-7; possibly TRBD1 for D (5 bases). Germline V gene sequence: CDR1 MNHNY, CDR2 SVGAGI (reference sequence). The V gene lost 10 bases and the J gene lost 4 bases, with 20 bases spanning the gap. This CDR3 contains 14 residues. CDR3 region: CATAEWQGRYEQYF. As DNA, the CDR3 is TGTGCCACGGCTGAGTGGCAGGGTCGGTACGAGCAGTACTTC.

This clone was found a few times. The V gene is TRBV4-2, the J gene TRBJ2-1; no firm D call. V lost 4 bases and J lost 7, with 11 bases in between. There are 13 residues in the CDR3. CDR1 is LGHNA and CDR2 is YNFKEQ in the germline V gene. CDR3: CASSPDVVNEQFF. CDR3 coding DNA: TGTGCCAGCAGCCCAGATGTTGTGAATGAGCAGTTCTTC.